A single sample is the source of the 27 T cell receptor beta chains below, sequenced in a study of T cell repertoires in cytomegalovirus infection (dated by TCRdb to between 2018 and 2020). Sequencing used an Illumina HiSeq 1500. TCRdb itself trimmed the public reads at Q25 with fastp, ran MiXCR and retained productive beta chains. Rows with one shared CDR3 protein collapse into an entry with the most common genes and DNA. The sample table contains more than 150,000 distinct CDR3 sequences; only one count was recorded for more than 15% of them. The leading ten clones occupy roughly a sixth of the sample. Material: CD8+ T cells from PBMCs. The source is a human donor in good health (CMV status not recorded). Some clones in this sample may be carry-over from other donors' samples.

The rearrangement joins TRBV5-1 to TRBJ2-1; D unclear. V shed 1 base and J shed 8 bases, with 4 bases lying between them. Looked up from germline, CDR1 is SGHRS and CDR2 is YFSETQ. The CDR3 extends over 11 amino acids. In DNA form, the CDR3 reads TGCGCCAGCAGCTTGTTGGATGAGCAGTTCTTC. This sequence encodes CASSLLDEQFF. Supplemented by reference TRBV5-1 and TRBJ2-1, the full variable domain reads KAGVTQTPRYLIKTRGQQVTLSCSPISGHRSVSWYQQTPGQGLQFLFEYFSETQRNKGNFPGRFSGRQFSNSRSEMNVSTLELGDSALYLCASSLLDEQFFGPGTRLTVL.

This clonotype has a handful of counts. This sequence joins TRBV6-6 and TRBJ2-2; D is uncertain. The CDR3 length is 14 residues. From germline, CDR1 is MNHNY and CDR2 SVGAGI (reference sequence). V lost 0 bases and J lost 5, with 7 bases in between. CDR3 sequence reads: CASSYSTYTGELFF. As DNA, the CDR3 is TGTGCCAGCAGTTACTCGACGTATACCGGGGAGCTGTTTTTT.

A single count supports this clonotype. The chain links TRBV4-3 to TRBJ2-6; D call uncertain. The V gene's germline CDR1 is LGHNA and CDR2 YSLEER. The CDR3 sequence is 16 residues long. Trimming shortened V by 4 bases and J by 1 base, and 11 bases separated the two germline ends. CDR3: CASSLSLGSGANVLTF. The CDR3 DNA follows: TGCGCCAGCAGCCTCAGCTTGGGTTCTGGGGCCAACGTCCTGACTTTC.

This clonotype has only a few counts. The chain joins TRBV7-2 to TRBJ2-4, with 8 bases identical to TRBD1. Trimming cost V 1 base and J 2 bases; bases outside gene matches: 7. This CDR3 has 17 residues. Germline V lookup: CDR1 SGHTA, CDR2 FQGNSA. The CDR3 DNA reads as TGTGCCAGCAGCTTAGTGACAGGGGTGATTTCCAAAAACATTCAGTACTTC. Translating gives CASSLVTGVISKNIQYF.

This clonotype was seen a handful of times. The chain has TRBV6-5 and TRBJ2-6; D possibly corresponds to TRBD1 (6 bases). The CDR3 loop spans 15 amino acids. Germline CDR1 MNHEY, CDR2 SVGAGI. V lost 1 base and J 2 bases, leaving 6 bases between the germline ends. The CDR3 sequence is CASSYWDTGANVLTF. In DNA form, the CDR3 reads TGTGCCAGCAGTTACTGGGACACTGGGGCCAACGTCCTGACTTTC.

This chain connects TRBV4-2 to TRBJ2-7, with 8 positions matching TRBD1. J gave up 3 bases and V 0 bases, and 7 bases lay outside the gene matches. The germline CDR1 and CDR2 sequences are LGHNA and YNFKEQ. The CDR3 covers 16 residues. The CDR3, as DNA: TGTGCCAGCAGCCAAGATCAGGGGGCAAACTTCTACGAGCAGTACTTC. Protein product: CASSQDQGANFYEQYF.

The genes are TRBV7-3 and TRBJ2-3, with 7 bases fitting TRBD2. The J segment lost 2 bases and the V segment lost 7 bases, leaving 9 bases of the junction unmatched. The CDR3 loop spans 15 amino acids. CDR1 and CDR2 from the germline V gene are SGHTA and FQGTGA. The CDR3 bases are TGTGCCAGCACCCGAGGTGGGGGGGACACAGATACGCAGTATTTT. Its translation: CASTRGGGDTDTQYF.

The CDR3 loop is CASSSGGSGQPQHF. CDR3 DNA: TGTGCCAGCAGCTCTGGAGGCTCGGGCCAGCCCCAGCATTTT. This chain uses TRBV7-9 with TRBJ1-5, with D unresolved. The CDR3 is 14 amino acids. Germline-derived CDR1 and CDR2 are SEHNR and FQNEAQ (reference sequence). V shed 4 bases and J shed 7 bases, with 14 bases lying between them.

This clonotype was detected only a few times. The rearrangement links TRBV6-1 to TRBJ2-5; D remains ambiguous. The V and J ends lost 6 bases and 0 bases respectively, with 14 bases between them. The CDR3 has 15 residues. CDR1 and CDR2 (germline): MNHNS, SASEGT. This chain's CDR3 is CASSRQPLDQETQYF. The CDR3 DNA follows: TGTGCCAGCAGCCGCCAGCCTCTAGACCAAGAGACCCAGTACTTC.

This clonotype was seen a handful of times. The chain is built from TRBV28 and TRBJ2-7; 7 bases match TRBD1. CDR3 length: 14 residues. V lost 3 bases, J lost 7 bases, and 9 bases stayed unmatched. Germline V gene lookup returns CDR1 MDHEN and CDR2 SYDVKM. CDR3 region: CASSFRGSTWEQYF. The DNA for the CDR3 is TGTGCCAGCAGTTTCAGGGGGTCTACGTGGGAGCAGTACTTC.

The CDR3 is CASSGIQGTFYEQYF. The DNA for the CDR3 is TGTGCCAGCTCCGGCATACAGGGGACCTTCTACGAGCAGTACTTC. The genes are TRBV28 and TRBJ2-7; 7 positions agree with TRBD1. V dropped 8 bases and J dropped 3; count of bases not matched to a gene: 13. CDR1 is MDHEN, CDR2 SYDVKM, per germline. The CDR3 covers 15 residues. The variable domain in full, with the rest retrieved from reference TRBV28 and TRBJ2-7, is DVKVTQSSRYLVKRTGEKVFLECVQDMDHENMFWYRQDPGLGLRLIYFSYDVKMKEKGDIPEGYSVSREKKERFSLILESASTNQTSMYLCASSGIQGTFYEQYFGPGTRLTVT.

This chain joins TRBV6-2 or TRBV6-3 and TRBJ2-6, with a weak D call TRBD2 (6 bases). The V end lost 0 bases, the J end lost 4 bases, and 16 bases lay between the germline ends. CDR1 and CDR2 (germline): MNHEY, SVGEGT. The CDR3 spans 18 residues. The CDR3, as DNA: TGTGCCAGCAGTTACTCGGAGGTCGGGGCGGGGGGGGCCAACGTCCTGACTTTC. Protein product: CASSYSEVGAGGANVLTF.

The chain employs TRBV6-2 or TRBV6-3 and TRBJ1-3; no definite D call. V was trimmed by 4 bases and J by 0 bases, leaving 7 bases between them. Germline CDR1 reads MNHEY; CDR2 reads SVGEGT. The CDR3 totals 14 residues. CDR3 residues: CASSSLYSGNTIYF. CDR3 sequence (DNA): TGTGCCAGCAGTTCCCTATACTCTGGAAACACCATATATTTT.

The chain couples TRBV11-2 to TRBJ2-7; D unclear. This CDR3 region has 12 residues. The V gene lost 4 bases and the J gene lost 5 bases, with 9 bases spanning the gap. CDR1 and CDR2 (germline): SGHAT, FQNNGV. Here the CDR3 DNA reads TGTGCCAGCAGCTCCCGACACGACGAGCAGTACTTC. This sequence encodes CASSSRHDEQYF.

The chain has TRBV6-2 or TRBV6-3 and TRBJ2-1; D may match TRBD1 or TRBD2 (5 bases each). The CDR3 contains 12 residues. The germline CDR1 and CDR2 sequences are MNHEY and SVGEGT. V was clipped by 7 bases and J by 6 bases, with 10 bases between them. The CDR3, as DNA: TGTGCCAGCACGGGGCACGGCAATGAGCAGTTCTTC. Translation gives CASTGHGNEQFF.

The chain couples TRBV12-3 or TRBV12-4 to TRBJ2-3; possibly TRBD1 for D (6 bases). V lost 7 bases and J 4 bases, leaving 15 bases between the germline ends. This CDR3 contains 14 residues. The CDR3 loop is CASTSDSHPDTQYF. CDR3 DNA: TGTGCCAGCACCTCGGACAGCCACCCAGATACGCAGTATTTT.

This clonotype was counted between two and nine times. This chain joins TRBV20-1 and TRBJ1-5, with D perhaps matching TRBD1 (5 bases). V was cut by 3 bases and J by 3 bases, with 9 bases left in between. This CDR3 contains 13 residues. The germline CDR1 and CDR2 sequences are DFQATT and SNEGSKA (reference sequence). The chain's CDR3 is CSARWGDNQPQHF. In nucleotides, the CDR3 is TGCAGTGCTAGGTGGGGCGACAATCAGCCCCAGCATTTT.

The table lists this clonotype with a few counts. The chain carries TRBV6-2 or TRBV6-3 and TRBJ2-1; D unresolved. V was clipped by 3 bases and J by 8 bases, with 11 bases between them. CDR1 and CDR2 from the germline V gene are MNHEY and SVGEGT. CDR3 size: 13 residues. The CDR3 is CASSYGAFYEQFF. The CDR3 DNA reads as TGTGCCAGCAGTTATGGAGCCTTCTATGAGCAGTTCTTC.

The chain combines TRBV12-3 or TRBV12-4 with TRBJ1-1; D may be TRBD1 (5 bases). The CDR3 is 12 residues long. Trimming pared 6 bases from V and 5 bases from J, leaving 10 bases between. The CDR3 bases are TGTGCCAGCAGCCCAGGGTTTACTGAAGCTTTCTTT. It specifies CASSPGFTEAFF.

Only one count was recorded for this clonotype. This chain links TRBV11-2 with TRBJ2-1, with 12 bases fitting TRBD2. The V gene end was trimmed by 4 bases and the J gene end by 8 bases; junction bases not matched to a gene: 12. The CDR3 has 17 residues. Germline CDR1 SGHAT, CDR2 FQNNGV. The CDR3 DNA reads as TGTGCCAGCAGCTCCGGGGAGACTAGCGGGAGCAGGGATGAGCAGTTCTTC. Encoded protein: CASSSGETSGSRDEQFF. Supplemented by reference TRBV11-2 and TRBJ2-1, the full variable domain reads EAGVAQSPRYKIIEKRQSVAFWCNPISGHATLYWYQQILGQGPKLLIQFQNNGVVDDSQLPKDRFSAERLKGVDSTLKIQPAKLEDSAVYLCASSSGETSGSRDEQFFGPGTRLTVL.

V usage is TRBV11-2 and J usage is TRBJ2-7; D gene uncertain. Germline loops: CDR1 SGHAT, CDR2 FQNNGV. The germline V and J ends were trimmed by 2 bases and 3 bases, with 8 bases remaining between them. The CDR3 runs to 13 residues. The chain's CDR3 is CASSLRKYYEQYF. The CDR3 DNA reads TGTGCCAGCAGCTTAAGAAAATACTACGAGCAGTACTTC.

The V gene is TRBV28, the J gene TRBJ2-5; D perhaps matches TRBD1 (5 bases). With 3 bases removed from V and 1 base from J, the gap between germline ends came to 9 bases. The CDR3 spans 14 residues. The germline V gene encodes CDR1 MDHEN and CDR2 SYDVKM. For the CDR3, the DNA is TGTGCCAGCAGTTTTGGGGCCCCCCAAGAGACCCAGTACTTC. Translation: CASSFGAPQETQYF.

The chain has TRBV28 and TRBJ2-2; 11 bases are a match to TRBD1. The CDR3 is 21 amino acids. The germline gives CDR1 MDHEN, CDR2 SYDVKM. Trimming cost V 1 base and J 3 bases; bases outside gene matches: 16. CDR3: CASSLSPGQGALEPDTGELFF. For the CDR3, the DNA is TGTGCCAGCAGTTTATCTCCCGGACAGGGGGCTTTAGAGCCGGACACCGGGGAGCTGTTTTTT.

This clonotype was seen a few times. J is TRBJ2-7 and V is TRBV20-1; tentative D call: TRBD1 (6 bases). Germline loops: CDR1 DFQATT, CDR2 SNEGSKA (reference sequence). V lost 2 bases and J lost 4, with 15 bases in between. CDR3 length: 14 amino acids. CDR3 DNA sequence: TGCAGTGCTAGAAATTACAGGGTAGGATACGAGCAGTACTTC. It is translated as CSARNYRVGYEQYF.

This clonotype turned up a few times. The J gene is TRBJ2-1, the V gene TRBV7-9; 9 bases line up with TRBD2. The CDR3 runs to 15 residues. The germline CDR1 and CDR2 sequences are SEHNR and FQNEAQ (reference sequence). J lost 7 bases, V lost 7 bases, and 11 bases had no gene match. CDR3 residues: CASTNGLAKRNEQFF. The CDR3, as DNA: TGTGCCAGCACCAACGGACTAGCGAAAAGGAATGAGCAGTTCTTC.

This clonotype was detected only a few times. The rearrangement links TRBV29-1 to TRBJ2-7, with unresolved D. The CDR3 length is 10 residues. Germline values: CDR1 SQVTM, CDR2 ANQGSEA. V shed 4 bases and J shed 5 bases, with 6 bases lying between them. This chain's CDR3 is CSVGGDEQYF. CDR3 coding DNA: TGCAGCGTTGGGGGTGACGAGCAGTACTTC.

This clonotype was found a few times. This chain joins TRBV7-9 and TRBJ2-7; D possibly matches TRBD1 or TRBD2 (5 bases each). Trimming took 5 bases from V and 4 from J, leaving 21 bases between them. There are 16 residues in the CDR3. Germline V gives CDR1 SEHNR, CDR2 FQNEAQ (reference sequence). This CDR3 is CASSPRGGPRIYEQYF. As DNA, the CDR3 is TGTGCCAGCAGCCCGAGGGGCGGCCCACGGATTTACGAGCAGTACTTC.